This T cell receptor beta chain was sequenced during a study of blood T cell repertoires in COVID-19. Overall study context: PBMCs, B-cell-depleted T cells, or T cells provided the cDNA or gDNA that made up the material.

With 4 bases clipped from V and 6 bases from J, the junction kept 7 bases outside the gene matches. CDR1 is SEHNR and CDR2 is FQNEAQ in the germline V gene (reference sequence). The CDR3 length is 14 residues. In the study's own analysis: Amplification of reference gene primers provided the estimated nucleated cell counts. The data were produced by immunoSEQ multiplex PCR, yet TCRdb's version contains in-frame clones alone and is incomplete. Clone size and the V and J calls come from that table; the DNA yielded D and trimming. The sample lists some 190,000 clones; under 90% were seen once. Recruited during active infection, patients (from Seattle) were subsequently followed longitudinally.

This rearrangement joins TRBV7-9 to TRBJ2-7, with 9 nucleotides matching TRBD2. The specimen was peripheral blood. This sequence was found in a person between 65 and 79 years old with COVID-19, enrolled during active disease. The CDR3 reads CASSSTSGLREQYF. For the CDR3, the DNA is TGTGCCAGCAGCTCGACTAGCGGTCTTCGCGAGCAGTACTTC.